The 11 T cell receptor beta chains given below trace back to one sample, sequenced in a study of cytomegalovirus exposure and HLA in healthy donors. Researchers ran the PCR with 60 Vbeta and 13 Jbeta primers. Assay: immunoSEQ multiplex PCR; the TCRdb copy retains only in-frame clones and omits some. The sample includes about 190,000 clones, more than 9.5% of them seen just once. Sequenced: PBMCs. The origin of the receptors is a man aged 45 to 65 in good health and CMV-seropositive.

This clone was seen a few times. V and J are TRBV7-9 and TRBJ2-7; D is possibly TRBD2 (5 bases). Per germline, CDR1 SEHNR and CDR2 FQNEAQ (reference sequence). The CDR3 has 13 amino acids. The CDR3 region has the DNA TGTGCCAGCTCCGCGGGTTCCCACTACGGGCAGTACGTC. Protein product: CASSAGSHYGQYV.

J is TRBJ1-5 and V is TRBV30; 9 bases are shared with TRBD1. Germline CDR1 GTSNPN, CDR2 SVGIG (reference sequence). The CDR3 is made up of 13 amino acids. Losses at the gene ends were 5 bases for V and 5 bases for J; bases not matched to a gene: 4. CDR3 amino acids: CAWGDRVDQPQHF. CDR3 in DNA: TGTGCCTGGGGGGACAGGGTCGATCAGCCCCAGCATTTT.

This clone was counted only a few times. This sequence joins TRBV11-3 and TRBJ2-1, with TRBD2 matching 8 bases. There are 16 residues in the CDR3. Germline values: CDR1 SGHNT, CDR2 YENEEA. J gave up 7 bases and V 1 base, and 9 bases lay outside the gene matches. DNA for the CDR3: TGTGCCAGCAGCTTAGTTAGTAGCGGGGACGAAAATGAGCAGTTCTTC. Its translation is CASSLVSSGDENEQFF.

The V and J genes are TRBV5-6 and TRBJ2-3; no clear D. The CDR3 is 12 residues long. V lost 3 bases to trimming and J lost 2 bases, with 4 bases between them. Germline assignment: CDR1 SGHDT and CDR2 YYEEEE. The chain's CDR3 is CASSSFTDTQYF. CDR3 in DNA: TGTGCCAGCAGCTCTTTCACAGATACGCAGTATTTT.

In this sample, this clone turned up a few times. The chain links TRBV5-1 to TRBJ2-5; possibly TRBD2 for D (7 bases). The CDR3 is 15 amino acids. The germline V and J ends were trimmed by 5 bases and 4 bases, with 18 bases remaining between them. Per the germline V gene, CDR1 is SGHRS and CDR2 is YFSETQ. The DNA of the CDR3 is TGCGCCAGCAGGTCGGGACGGGGGGCGAGAGAGACCCAGTACTTC. It translates to CASRSGRGARETQYF.

This clone has a handful of counts. The V call is TRBV27, the J call TRBJ2-1; D may be TRBD2 (7 bases). V shed 6 bases and J shed 8 bases, with 17 bases lying between them. The CDR3 runs 14 residues. Germline V gives CDR1 MNHEY, CDR2 SMNVEV (reference sequence). The CDR3 is CASRGGAKRDEQFF. The CDR3 nucleotides are TGTGCCAGCAGAGGGGGGGCGAAACGCGATGAGCAGTTCTTC.

The chain employs TRBV18 and TRBJ2-2, with TRBD1 as a possible D gene (6 bases). This CDR3 contains 15 residues. Deletions cut 3 bases from V and 4 bases from J, with 12 bases between. Germline lookup yields CDR1 KGHSH and CDR2 LQKENI. The CDR3: CASSPGQKITGELFF. The CDR3 DNA sequence: TGTGCCAGCTCACCTGGACAGAAAATCACCGGGGAGCTGTTTTTT.

The rearrangement uses TRBV10-1 and TRBJ2-7; 7 bases are a match to TRBD2. This CDR3 has 14 residues. J gave up 2 bases and V 8 bases, and 9 bases lay outside the gene matches. Germline V gene lookup returns CDR1 WNHNN and CDR2 SYGVQD (reference sequence). The CDR3 DNA follows: TGCGCCAGCGAAACCCCCGGGACTACCTACGAGCAGTACGTC. Amino acids: CASETPGTTYEQYV.

This chain links TRBV29-1 with TRBJ2-3; D gene unclear. V gave up 5 bases and J gave up 4 bases, with 10 bases separating them. The germline CDR1 and CDR2 sequences are SQVTM and ANQGSEA. There are 12 residues in the CDR3. The CDR3 protein is CSVTLAADTQYF. CDR3 in DNA: TGCAGCGTTACCTTAGCCGCAGATACGCAGTATTTT.

V usage is TRBV19 and J usage is TRBJ1-1; D not resolved. The V gene lost 6 bases and the J gene lost 5 bases, with 13 bases spanning the gap. The CDR3 extends over 13 amino acids. The germline CDR1 and CDR2 sequences are LNHDA and SQIVND (reference sequence). The CDR3 DNA reads as TGTGCCAGTAGGTTATGGGAGGGAACTGAAGCTTTCTTT. It encodes CASRLWEGTEAFF.

V usage is TRBV5-1 and J usage is TRBJ2-4; TRBD2 agrees at 7 bases. The CDR3 totals 14 residues. V was clipped by 1 base and J by 7 bases; unmatched bases: 5. CDR1 is SGHRS, CDR2 YFSETQ, per germline. The CDR3 sequence: CASSLPGGFNIQYF. DNA of the CDR3: TGCGCCAGCAGCTTGCCCGGGGGGTTCAACATTCAGTACTTC. Full variable domain (rest looked up from reference TRBV5-1 and TRBJ2-4): KAGVTQTPRYLIKTRGQQVTLSCSPISGHRSVSWYQQTPGQGLQFLFEYFSETQRNKGNFPGRFSGRQFSNSRSEMNVSTLELGDSALYLCASSLPGGFNIQYFGAGTRLSVL.